One sample yielded the 16 T cell receptor beta chains listed below, sequenced in a study of shared clonotypes between healthy human individuals. CD8 cells classed as naive were CD45RO-negative and positively selected for CCR7, excluding terminally differentiated effector memory CD45RA+ cells. Measured with immunoSEQ multiplex PCR; TCRdb has only the in-frame clones, and not every one. The table has some 2.1 million clones, about 95% seen once. The specimen was naive CD8+ T cells sorted from blood. The receptors here all came from a man aged 18 to 29 in good health.

This chain connects TRBV29-1 to TRBJ1-1; no reliable D call. Trimming left V 1 base short and J 8 bases short, with 17 bases between. CDR3 length equals 14 residues. Looked up from germline, CDR1 is SQVTM and CDR2 is ANQGSEA. CDR3 loop: CSVEGSSVGFEAFF. Written as DNA, the CDR3 is TGCAGCGTTGAAGGTTCCAGCGTTGGGTTCGAAGCTTTCTTT.

V gene TRBV30 combines with J gene TRBJ2-1; a weak D match, TRBD1 (6 bases). This CDR3 is 14 amino acids long. Trimming removed 0 bases from V and 9 bases from J, with 15 bases in between. Per the germline V gene, CDR1 is GTSNPN and CDR2 is SVGIG (reference sequence). The CDR3 spells CAWSVGGGVFEQFF. For the CDR3, the DNA is TGTGCCTGGAGTGTGGGTGGGGGCGTGTTTGAGCAGTTCTTC. The complete variable domain, with remaining parts taken from reference TRBV30 and TRBJ2-1, reads SQTIHQWPATLVQPVGSPLSLECTVEGTSNPNLYWYRQAAGRGLQLLFYSVGIGQISSEVPQNLSASRPQDRQFILSSKKLLLSDSGFYLCAWSVGGGVFEQFFGPGTRLTVL.

The rearrangement uses TRBV11-2 and TRBJ1-4; D gene ambiguous. V dropped 2 bases and J dropped 5 bases, with 0 bases sitting between them. The CDR3 length is 11 residues. Germline V gene sequence: CDR1 SGHAT, CDR2 FQNNGV. CDR3 DNA sequence: TGTGCCAGCAGCTTAAATGAAAAACTGTTTTTT. Residues: CASSLNEKLFF.

The V gene is TRBV11-2, the J gene TRBJ2-7; a possible D gene is TRBD1 (5 bases). This CDR3 has 15 residues. V was clipped by 1 base and J by 4 bases, with 14 bases between them. CDR1 is SGHAT, CDR2 FQNNGV, per germline. The CDR3 DNA follows: TGTGCCAGCAGCTTAGGTAGGGGAATAGCATACGAGCAGTACTTC. This encodes CASSLGRGIAYEQYF.

V gene TRBV9 combines with J gene TRBJ2-1, with TRBD2 identical over 8 bases. The germline CDR1 and CDR2 sequences are SGDLS and YYNGEE. The ends lost 3 bases at V and 2 bases at J; junction bases unmatched: 4. CDR3 length: 15 amino acids. The CDR3 DNA is TGTGCCAGCAGCGAGAGCGGGGGAACCTACAATGAGCAGTTCTTC. Encoded protein: CASSESGGTYNEQFF.

V gene TRBV4-1 combines with J gene TRBJ1-5; D is perhaps TRBD1 (6 bases). The V end was cut by 1 base, the J end by 7 bases, with 14 bases between. The CDR3 spans 15 residues. The germline V gene encodes CDR1 MGHRA and CDR2 YSYEKL. The CDR3 here is CASSQVYREDQPQHF. CDR3 nucleotide sequence: TGCGCCAGCAGCCAAGTCTACAGGGAGGACCAGCCCCAGCATTTT.

The rearrangement joins TRBV6-5 to TRBJ1-1; D unresolved. The CDR3 runs to 15 residues. Trimming shortened V by 6 bases and J by 2 bases, and 16 bases separated the two germline ends. From germline, CDR1 is MNHEY and CDR2 SVGAGI. CDR3 in amino acids: CASSPKGFGNTEAFF. The CDR3 bases are TGTGCCAGCAGCCCCAAAGGGTTCGGCAACACTGAAGCTTTCTTT.

The V and J genes are TRBV29-1 and TRBJ1-2; TRBD1 agrees at 9 bases. CDR1 is SQVTM, CDR2 ANQGSEA, per germline. The CDR3 is 14 amino acids. With 2 bases clipped from V and 4 bases from J, the junction kept 5 bases outside the gene matches. CDR3 region: CSVEPQGAGYGYTF. CDR3 nucleotide sequence: TGCAGCGTTGAACCACAGGGGGCTGGCTATGGCTACACCTTC.

V and J are TRBV27 and TRBJ2-7; D remains ambiguous. The germline V and J ends were trimmed by 0 bases and 0 bases, with 18 bases remaining between them. CDR3 length: 18 amino acids. Germline CDR1 is MNHEY and CDR2 is SMNVEV (reference sequence). The CDR3 DNA sequence: TGTGCCAGCAGTTTATCTCCGACCGGGCTACTAAGCTCCTACGAGCAGTACTTC. Translation: CASSLSPTGLLSSYEQYF.

The rearrangement links TRBV11-1 to TRBJ2-1; D might be TRBD2 (5 bases). V was clipped by 5 bases and J by 5 bases, with 13 bases between them. CDR1 and CDR2 (germline): SGHAT, FQDESV (reference sequence). The CDR3 contains 14 residues. The CDR3 here is CASSLAPGNNEQFF. CDR3 nucleotides: TGTGCCAGCAGCCTCGCGCCCGGGAACAATGAGCAGTTCTTC.

This clone was seen a handful of times. The chain carries TRBV27 and TRBJ1-6; perhaps TRBD1 as D (6 bases). The ends were cut back, 2 bases at V and 2 bases at J, with 7 bases in the middle. This CDR3 has 15 amino acids. The germline gives CDR1 MNHEY, CDR2 SMNVEV (reference sequence). CDR3 protein: CASSLRGTYNSPLHF. The CDR3 coding sequence is TGTGCCAGCAGTTTAAGGGGGACCTATAATTCACCCCTCCACTTT.

The J gene is TRBJ1-1, the V gene TRBV13; D unresolved. Germline CDR1 PRHDT, CDR2 FYEKMQ (reference sequence). The CDR3 sequence is 11 residues long. V lost 1 base and J 8 bases, leaving 5 bases between the germline ends. DNA for the CDR3: TGTGCCAGCAGCTTAGAAAGGGAAGCTTTCTTT. It translates to CASSLEREAFF.

As regards this clone: At the DNA level, this CDR3 is encoded by other sequences in the same sample as well. This chain connects TRBV29-1 to TRBJ1-2; D possibly corresponds to TRBD1 (5 bases). This CDR3 contains 14 residues. Germline V gene data show CDR1 as SQVTM and CDR2 as ANQGSEA. Trimming took off 0 bases at V and 4 bases at J, with 12 bases between the two ends. The CDR3 protein is CSVEDGQGFYGYTF. The CDR3 nucleotides are TGCAGCGTTGAAGATGGGCAGGGCTTCTATGGCTACACCTTC.

V usage is TRBV5-4 and J usage is TRBJ1-6, with a tentative D call TRBD1 (6 bases). Trimming left V 3 bases short and J 5 bases short, with 12 bases between. CDR1 is SGHNT and CDR2 is YYREEE in the germline V gene (reference sequence). CDR3 size: 15 residues. The CDR3 here is CASSWGPEDNSPLHF. DNA of the CDR3: TGTGCCAGCAGCTGGGGGCCCGAGGATAATTCACCCCTCCACTTT.

This clone appeared once. The V gene is TRBV6-4, the J gene TRBJ2-5, with D hard to call. The CDR3 is 14 residues long. Germline-derived CDR1 and CDR2 are MRHNA and SNTAGT. Deletions cut 2 bases from V and 2 bases from J, with 9 bases between. This chain's CDR3 is CASSDRGCQETQYF. As DNA, the CDR3 is TGTGCCAGCAGTGACCGTGGGTGTCAAGAGACCCAGTACTTC.

J is TRBJ2-1 and V is TRBV2; 10 positions match TRBD2. Germline trimming cut 1 base from V and 4 bases from J; bases unmatched to any gene: 4. Looked up from germline, CDR1 is SNHLY and CDR2 is FYNNEI. This CDR3 spans 16 amino acids. The DNA of the CDR3 is TGTGCCAGCAGTGAAGTTCGAGCGGGGGGGTACAATGAGCAGTTCTTC. This translates into CASSEVRAGGYNEQFF.